The 17 T cell receptor beta chains presented below share a single source sample, sequenced in a study of glioma-infiltrating T cells after dendritic cell vaccination. The assay was immunoSEQ multiplex PCR, and TCRdb's table has in-frame clones only and misses some. Of approximately 84,000 clones listed, 86% are singletons. The specimen was blood, collected before dendritic cell vaccination. These receptors originate from a human donor with glioblastoma.

The gene calls are TRBV4-1 and TRBJ2-2; D is unresolved. With 4 bases removed from V and 1 base from J, the gap between germline ends came to 10 bases. This CDR3 is built from 15 residues. Germline CDR1 and CDR2: MGHRA and YSYEKL. Here the CDR3 DNA reads TGCGCCAGCAGCCCGTCCGCAGGGAACACCGGGGAGCTGTTTTTT. It translates to CASSPSAGNTGELFF.

V gene TRBV7-9 combines with J gene TRBJ2-3; 7 nucleotides line up with TRBD2. J was trimmed by 6 bases and V by 1 base; bases with no gene match: 10. The CDR3 totals 16 residues. Germline values: CDR1 SEHNR, CDR2 FQNEAQ (reference sequence). The CDR3 here is CASSLGTSGKFDTQYF. CDR3 nucleotides: TGTGCCAGCAGCTTAGGGACTAGTGGTAAATTCGATACGCAGTATTTT. The whole variable domain, filled in from reference TRBV7-9 and TRBJ2-3, reads DTGVSQNPRHKITKRGQNVTFRCDPISEHNRLYWYRQTLGQGPEFLTYFQNEAQLEKSRLLSDRFSAERPKGSFSTLEIQRTEQGDSAMYLCASSLGTSGKFDTQYFGPGTRLTVL.

The chain uses TRBV7-6 and TRBJ2-5; tentative D call: TRBD2 (6 bases). CDR1 and CDR2 (germline): SGHVS, FNYEAQ. CDR3 length: 15 amino acids. The germline V and J ends were trimmed by 0 bases and 2 bases, with 10 bases remaining between them. DNA of the CDR3: TGTGCCAGCAGCTTAGCGGGACTTCAACAAGAGACCCAGTACTTC. Translated: CASSLAGLQQETQYF.

This chain connects TRBV9 to TRBJ1-5; 7 nucleotides align to TRBD1. Germline CDR1 SGDLS, CDR2 YYNGEE. CDR3 length: 18 amino acids. V lost 5 bases, J lost 1 base, and 15 bases stayed unmatched. The CDR3, as DNA: TGTGCCAGCAGGGGACTTGACAGGGTATTATTCAGCAATCAGCCCCAGCATTTT. Amino acid sequence: CASRGLDRVLFSNQPQHF.

This clone turned up a few times. The chain couples TRBV2 to TRBJ2-3; TRBD2 agrees at 10 bases. The junction had 10 bases not matched to a gene; V was cut back by 10 bases and J by 6 bases. The CDR3 sequence is 14 residues long. Germline values: CDR1 SNHLY, CDR2 FYNNEI. CDR3 sequence (DNA): TGTGCCACCCCAGCGGGAGGGCCTCCTGATACGCAGTATTTT. Translating it yields CATPAGGPPDTQYF.

In this sample, this clone turned up once. An end of the junction differs from the germline gene, which may be a read error. The chain carries TRBV7-3 and TRBJ2-5; maybe TRBD1 (7 bases). The germline CDR1 and CDR2 sequences are SGHTA and FQGTGA. The CDR3 has 16 amino acids. The CDR3: CASSLTGGTDQETQYF. The CDR3 DNA reads as TGTGCCAGCAGCCTAACGGGCGGGACAGACCAAGAGACCCAGTACTTC.

The CDR3 sequence: CASSTRNTGELFF. The CDR3, as DNA: TGTGCCAGCAGCACTCGGAACACCGGGGAGCTGTTTTTT. This rearrangement joins TRBV7-9 to TRBJ2-2; D is unclear. CDR1 and CDR2 (germline): SEHNR, FQNEAQ (reference sequence). V lost 5 bases, J lost 1 base, and 5 bases lay in between. This CDR3 is built from 13 residues.

This clone showed up just once. The gene calls are TRBV28 and TRBJ1-5; D ambiguous. CDR1 and CDR2 (germline): MDHEN, SYDVKM. Trimming shortened V by 4 bases and J by 3 bases, and 13 bases separated the two germline ends. The CDR3 is 15 amino acids. CDR3 sequence (DNA): TGTGCCAGCAGTTATTCGTTCAGGTCCAATCAGCCCCAGCATTTT. It translates to CASSYSFRSNQPQHF.

The chain combines TRBV4-1 with TRBJ2-5, with D unresolved. V was clipped by 0 bases and J by 4 bases, with 9 bases between them. Germline values: CDR1 MGHRA, CDR2 YSYEKL. The CDR3 length is 14 residues. The CDR3 nucleotides read TGCGCCAGCAGCCAAGATAGGAGAGCAGAGACCCAGTACTTC. Amino acid sequence: CASSQDRRAETQYF.

The chain carries TRBV7-3 and TRBJ2-1; D uncertain. Trimming shortened V by 1 base and J by 5 bases, and 6 bases separated the two germline ends. Germline assignment: CDR1 SGHTA and CDR2 FQGTGA. This CDR3 is 13 amino acids long. The CDR3 coding sequence is TGTGCCAGCAGCTTAAGGCAAAACAATGAGCAGTTCTTC. It specifies CASSLRQNNEQFF.

V is TRBV5-6 and J is TRBJ2-7; a weak D match, TRBD1 (5 bases). CDR3 length: 15 amino acids. The germline V and J ends were trimmed by 4 bases and 3 bases, with 17 bases remaining between them. Germline-derived CDR1 and CDR2 are SGHDT and YYEEEE. The CDR3 is CASSVKDKRFYEQYF. The CDR3 DNA sequence: TGTGCCAGCAGCGTAAAGGACAAAAGATTCTACGAGCAGTACTTC. Full variable domain (remainder filled in from reference TRBV5-6 and TRBJ2-7): DAGVTQSPTHLIKTRGQQVTLRCSPKSGHDTVSWYQQALGQGPQFIFQYYEEEERQRGNFPDRFSGHQFPNYSSELNVNALLLGDSALYLCASSVKDKRFYEQYFGPGTRLTVT.

V and J are TRBV6-1 and TRBJ1-1; D unclear. The CDR3 runs to 14 residues. The germline CDR1 and CDR2 sequences are MNHNS and SASEGT. The V end was cut by 10 bases, the J end by 1 base, with 16 bases between. The CDR3 coding sequence is TGTGCCACATCTACGGGGAGGCAGAACACTGAAGCTTTCTTT. Its translation is CATSTGRQNTEAFF.

The chain uses TRBV27 and TRBJ1-1; 8 bases match TRBD1. After removal of 2 bases from V and 1 base from J, the junction contained 0 bases not matched to a gene. Germline V gene data show CDR1 as MNHEY and CDR2 as SMNVEV (reference sequence). The CDR3 is made up of 14 amino acids. The CDR3 sequence: CASSLQGANTEAFF. CDR3 bases: TGTGCCAGCAGTTTACAGGGGGCGAACACTGAAGCTTTCTTT.

The J gene is TRBJ1-5, the V gene TRBV10-3, with D perhaps matching TRBD1 (6 bases). Germline assignment: CDR1 ENHRY and CDR2 SYGVKD. The CDR3 is made up of 15 amino acids. The V and J ends lost 3 bases and 4 bases respectively, with 13 bases between them. This CDR3 is CAISDKGQTNQPQHF. As DNA, the CDR3 is TGTGCCATCAGTGATAAGGGACAAACTAATCAGCCCCAGCATTTT.

V usage is TRBV7-9 and J usage is TRBJ1-2; weak D call: TRBD1 (6 bases). Germline V lookup: CDR1 SEHNR, CDR2 FQNEAQ (reference sequence). The CDR3 is 18 amino acids. The V gene lost 5 bases and the J gene lost 1 base, with 23 bases spanning the gap. CDR3 region: CASSPRGGGRLVNYGYTF. The CDR3 nucleotides read TGTGCCAGCAGCCCCCGGGGAGGGGGTCGCTTAGTTAACTATGGCTACACCTTC.

The chain joins TRBV25-1 to TRBJ2-3, with D perhaps TRBD1 (5 bases). This CDR3 is built from 12 residues. The germline CDR1 and CDR2 sequences are MGHDK and SYGVNS. V was cut by 3 bases and J by 6 bases, with 7 bases left in between. CDR3 loop: CASSDPGDTQYF. CDR3 bases: TGTGCCAGCAGTGACCCAGGGGATACGCAGTATTTT. The variable domain in full, completed from reference TRBV25-1 and TRBJ2-3, reads EADIYQTPRYLVIGTGKKITLECSQTMGHDKMYWYQQDPGMELHLIHYSYGVNSTEKGDLSSESTVSRIRTEHFPLTLESARPSHTSQYLCASSDPGDTQYFGPGTRLTVL.

The CDR3 nucleotides read TGTGCCAGCAGCTCCCGCGGGAGGAACACTGAAGCTTTCTTT. Its translation is CASSSRGRNTEAFF. The chain joins TRBV7-9 to TRBJ1-1; no clear D. This CDR3 is 14 amino acids long. Between the trimmed V and J ends, which lost 4 bases and 1 base, there was a span of 10 bases. CDR1 SEHNR and CDR2 FQNEAQ come from the germline V gene (reference sequence).